The entry below gives a single T cell receptor beta chain sequence along with its context. The V gene's germline CDR1 is KGHSH and CDR2 LQKENI. Trimming removed 2 bases from V and 0 bases from J, with 7 bases in between. There are 15 residues in the CDR3. The data stem from a study of T cell changes during pregnancy in multiple sclerosis. TCRdb's copy holds only in-frame clones and misses some; the assay was immunoSEQ multiplex PCR. The table records tens of thousands of clones, 90% to 95% of them present only once. This clonotype originated in a female donor in good health, enrolled as a control in a pregnancy study. J is TRBJ1-4 and V is TRBV18; D uncertain. The starting material was peripheral blood, obtained after pregnancy. The CDR3 bases are TGTGCCAGCTCACCAGGCGGTGCAACTAATGAAAAACTGTTTTTT. Translating it yields CASSPGGATNEKLFF.